Listed below are T cell receptor beta chains from one sample, sequenced in a study of T-cell memory formation after mild COVID-19. TCRdb re-called the 5' RACE reads through MiXCR, storing one row per CDR3 protein. The sample has hundreds of thousands of distinct CDR3 sequences; approximately 13% are singletons. Material: PBMCs or a T cell subset sorted from them (not recorded which). These receptors were taken from a man between 18 and 29 years old who had mild COVID-19 (a few samples of this study predate the infection). Cell type and time point are not known. CDR3s include the opening cysteine and the closing phenylalanine or tryptophan. A D gene is named only where the DNA matches it firmly. Not every row has a clone size; where given, it reads once, few, many or a size class.

TRBV2	NA	TRBJ2-3	NA	TGTGCCAGCACCCTAGGGGGGCTAGCGGACACAGATACGCAGTATTTT	CASTLGGLADTDTQYF
TRBV6-1	NA	TRBJ1-5	NA	TGTGCCAGCATCCGGGGTGGCAATCAGCCCCAGCATTTT	CASIRGGNQPQHF
TRBV2	NA	TRBJ2-5	few	TGTGCCAGCAGGGCGGGACAGATAGTTCAAGAGACCCAGTACTTC	CASRAGQIVQETQYF
TRBV7-2	TRBD1	TRBJ1-6	NA	TGTGCCAGCAGCTTAGGCCAGGGGGCTCTCAATTCACCCCTCCACTTT	CASSLGQGALNSPLHF
TRBV7-2	TRBD2	TRBJ2-3	NA	TGTGCCAGCAGCCCAGGGACTAGTGGGGGTACGCAGTATTTT	CASSPGTSGGTQYF
TRBV20-1	NA	TRBJ2-5	many	TGCAGTGCTAGCGCGGACTTAAGAGAGACCCAGTACTTC	CSASADLRETQYF
TRBV7-3	NA	TRBJ2-7	few	TGTGCCAGCAGCCTCAGCAGGGGACGTGCCTACGAGCAGTACTTC	CASSLSRGRAYEQYF
TRBV7-2	NA	TRBJ2-3	NA	TGTGCCAGCAGCAGATTTAGCACAGATACGCAGTATTTT	CASSRFSTDTQYF
TRBV7-9	NA	TRBJ2-1	few	TGTGCCAGCAGAGCCGGGACAAACTCCTACAATGAGCAGTTCTTC	CASRAGTNSYNEQFF
TRBV10-3	TRBD1	TRBJ2-3	few	TGTGCCATCAGTGATAAGGACAGGGGTGCAGATACGCAGTATTTT	CAISDKDRGADTQYF
TRBV6-6	NA	TRBJ1-1	NA	TGTGCCAGCAGTTACTCGACAAACCCGGAAGCTTTCTTT	CASSYSTNPEAFF
TRBV10-1	NA	TRBJ2-3	few	TGCGCCAGCAGTAAAGGCGGGGACACAGATACGCAGTATTTT	CASSKGGDTDTQYF
TRBV5-1	NA	TRBJ1-2	many	TGCGCCAGCAGCTTGGAGGCCCGGGGCAACTATGGCTACACCTTC	CASSLEARGNYGYTF
TRBV27	TRBD2	TRBJ2-4	few	TGTGCCAGCAGTTTATCTGGCGGGGGATCACCCTATATAAACATTCAGTACTTC	CASSLSGGGSPYINIQYF
TRBV6-6	NA	TRBJ2-7	NA	TGTGCCAGCAGCCGCCTCAGACCCGGGACGGGGTACTTC	CASSRLRPGTGYF
TRBV7-2	NA	TRBJ2-2	many	TGTGCCACCAAACTCCAGGGGCCCAACACCGGGGAGCTGTTTTTT	CATKLQGPNTGELFF
TRBV4-1	TRBD2	TRBJ2-5	NA	TGCGCCAGCAGCCAAGATCTCGCGGGGGGGACCCTAGGTGAGACCCAGTACTTC	CASSQDLAGGTLGETQYF
TRBV10-2	NA	TRBJ2-1	NA	TGCGCCAGCGGGGGTCAGCGAGAGCAGTTCTTC	CASGGQREQFF
TRBV12-5	TRBD2	TRBJ2-3	NA	TGTGCTAGTGGGACCGGGACTAGCGGGGGTCTTTTTATGGATACGCAGTATTTT	CASGTGTSGGLFMDTQYF
TRBV7-6	TRBD2	TRBJ2-3	many	TGTGCCAGCAGCTCTGACGGGGGGGCGTCCCCCACAGATACGCAGTATTTT	CASSSDGGASPTDTQYF
TRBV7-2	NA	TRBJ1-5	few	TGTGCCAGCAGCTTTTATCAAGATCAGCCCCAGCATTTT	CASSFYQDQPQHF
TRBV7-2	NA	TRBJ2-1	few	TGTGCCAGCAGCTTAGTTGGCGGAAACGACAATGAGCAGTTCTTC	CASSLVGGNDNEQFF
TRBV29-1	NA	TRBJ2-5	many	TGCAGCGTTGTACAAGAGACCCAGTACTTC	CSVVQETQYF
TRBV4-1	TRBD1	TRBJ1-2	NA	TGCGCCAGCAGCCACCGGTGGACAGGGGGGAGTAAAAGCTATGGCTACACCTTC	CASSHRWTGGSKSYGYTF
TRBV27	TRBD1	TRBJ2-3	NA	TGTGCCAGCAGTTTAACTACAGGGGTCAGCACAGATACGCAGTATTTT	CASSLTTGVSTDTQYF
TRBV18	NA	TRBJ1-1	NA	TGTGCCAGCTCACCGCCCCAATACACTGAAGCTTTCTTT	CASSPPQYTEAFF
TRBV10-3	NA	TRBJ2-6	few	TGTGCCATCAGTGGGTCCAGGGTCCAAACCTCTGGGGCCAACGTCCTGACTTTC	CAISGSRVQTSGANVLTF
TRBV6-5	NA	TRBJ2-1	NA	TGTGCCAGCAGTTACGGCCGGGGCACCTACAATGAGCAGTTCTTC	CASSYGRGTYNEQFF
TRBV7-9	TRBD2	TRBJ2-3	few	TGTGCCAGCAACCCAGCGGGGGGTGGGACGCAGTATTTT	CASNPAGGGTQYF
TRBV18	NA	TRBJ1-5	NA	TGTGCCAGCTCCCCCGGACAGCTTGGCAATCAGCCCCAGCATTTT	CASSPGQLGNQPQHF
TRBV20-1	TRBD1	TRBJ2-3	few	TGCAGTGCTAGAGAGGGGACAGGGACAGATACGCAGTATTTT	CSAREGTGTDTQYF
TRBV7-9	NA	TRBJ2-2	NA	TGTGCCAGCAGTTCCATCAGGCAAGGGACCGGGGAGCTGTTTTTT	CASSSIRQGTGELFF
TRBV5-5	NA	TRBJ1-5	many	TGTGCCAGCAGCTTGATTGTGGCAGCTCGAGGGCAGCCCCAGCATTTT	CASSLIVAARGQPQHF
TRBV4-3	TRBD1	TRBJ2-7	NA	TGCGCCAGCAGCCCCCGGGACAGGGGCGAGCAGTACTTC	CASSPRDRGEQYF
TRBV2	TRBD2	TRBJ2-7	many	TGTGCCAGCAGTGTTAGGACTAGCGGTAGACTCGACTCCTACGAGCAGTACTTC	CASSVRTSGRLDSYEQYF
TRBV7-2	NA	TRBJ2-3	NA	TGTGCCAGCAGCTTATATGGTAGAACAGATACGCAGTATTTT	CASSLYGRTDTQYF
TRBV7-3	NA	TRBJ2-3	NA	TGTGCCAGCAGGCGCCCGGGCGGGACAGATACGCAGTATTTT	CASRRPGGTDTQYF
TRBV7-6	TRBD2	TRBJ2-3	NA	TGTGCCAGCAGCCCTCTTGGACTAGGGGCAGATACGCAGTATTTT	CASSPLGLGADTQYF
TRBV15	NA	TRBJ2-4	few	TGTGCCACCAGCAGATTGGGACTTTACGGGGACATTCAGTACTTC	CATSRLGLYGDIQYF
TRBV5-6	TRBD2	TRBJ2-1	NA	TGTGCCAGCAGCTTTCGCGGGGGATACAATGAGCAGTTCTTC	CASSFRGGYNEQFF
TRBV12-3/TRBV12-4	NA	TRBJ1-5	NA	TGTGCCAGCAGTGGGACATGGGGCGATCAGCCCCAGCATTTT	CASSGTWGDQPQHF
TRBV13	NA	TRBJ2-7	few	TGTGCCAGCAGCTTAGGACGGAGCTCCTACGAGCAGTACTTC	CASSLGRSSYEQYF
TRBV4-3	NA	TRBJ2-2	few	TGCGCCAGCAGCCCTTCGTGGGGCAGCGCAACCGGGGAGCTGTTTTTT	CASSPSWGSATGELFF
TRBV9	TRBD1	TRBJ1-1	NA	TGTGCCAGCAGCCCAGCCGGGACAGGGAAGGTGCGAACTGAAGCTTTCTTT	CASSPAGTGKVRTEAFF
TRBV30	NA	TRBJ1-2	few	TGTGCCTGGGGCTTGAGTCGGGGCGGCTACACCTTC	CAWGLSRGGYTF
TRBV18	NA	TRBJ1-1	few	TGTGCCAGCTCACCGGCAGGCACTGAAGCTTTCTTT	CASSPAGTEAFF
TRBV5-5	NA	TRBJ1-2	few	TGTGCCAGCAGAGCCGCCGGGATCGGGGGCTACACCTTC	CASRAAGIGGYTF
TRBV6-5	NA	TRBJ2-5	few	TGTGCCAGCAGTTACTCCACAGGTGGTAGAGAGACCCAGTACTTC	CASSYSTGGRETQYF
TRBV6-5	TRBD1	TRBJ2-7	few	TGTGCCAGCAGTTATACGACAGGGGCCTCATACGAGCAGTACTTC	CASSYTTGASYEQYF
TRBV3-1	NA	TRBJ2-7	few	TGTGCCAGCAGCCAAGACGCAGGGAGTCCGATCCCCGAGCAGTACTTC	CASSQDAGSPIPEQYF
TRBV5-1	TRBD2	TRBJ2-1	many	TGCGCCAGCAGCCCCTTAGCGGGGATGAATGAGCAGTTCTTC	CASSPLAGMNEQFF
TRBV4-3	TRBD1	TRBJ2-1	NA	TGCGCCAGCAGCCCCAGGGGGCCTTCCTACAATGAGCAGTTCTTC	CASSPRGPSYNEQFF